The entry that follows covers one TCR beta chain sequence. This clonotype was seen only a few times. The antigen this receptor binds is unknown. No base qualities exist here, and no much larger clone lies one base off it. A case-control design nested within a healthcare worker cohort in London, UK, was used, with weekly nasopharyngeal swab PCR tests and blood sampling performed. Healthcare workers were enrolled in the week of the UK lockdown, from 23 to 31 March 2020, and were followed every week for up to roughly 15 weeks. Library preparation employed 5' RACE. The sequencer was a NextSeq 500. To correct for sequencing error and PCR bias, the TCR library protocol tagged individual cDNA molecules with unique molecular identifiers. TCR alpha and beta chains were both sequenced, and the abundances of alpha and beta sequences in each sample were closely correlated with each other. For the original study's pipeline: Decombinator V4 was used to perform V gene, J gene and CDR3 annotation of TCR sequences. TCRs were defined as expanded if a significant change between any two time points was detected under a Poisson model with p below 0.0001. TCR abundances were normalised to the total number of TCRs sequenced per sample and were expressed as counts per million. MAIT TCRs were defined by TRAV1-2 paired with TRAJ12, TRAJ20 or TRAJ33, and iNKT TCRs by TRAV10 paired with TRAJ18. VDJdb, accessed 1 November 2021, was searched for CMV, EBV and SARS-CoV-2 annotated TCRs, excluding TCRs annotated for multiple antigens. TCRdb reprocessed the public reads (quality trimming at Q25 with fastp, clone calling with MiXCR) and kept in-frame beta chains. Every entry covers one CDR3 protein and lists the most common genes and DNA from its rows. These V and J calls are TCRdb output, not the study's own analysis. Recorded for this sample are tens of thousands of distinct CDR3 sequences; over 10% of them occurred a single time. Around 4.2% of the sample comes from the top ten.

This sample is part of a study of early T cells in non-severe SARS-CoV-2 infection (dated by TCRdb to about 2021). Study-wide context: Because TCR sequencing was done on bulk RNA from unsorted whole blood, the alpha and beta chains could not be paired. Overall results and qualifications from the work: Matching against VDJdb was skewed toward anti-spike CD8 responses, likely underestimated virus-specific expansions, and missed private and CD4 specificities.

V is pared back by 2 bases and J by 6 bases, with 11 bases lying between the germline termini. The CDR3 runs 15 amino acids, cysteine and phenylalanine included. CDR3 DNA is the only sequence kept; it has 45 bases, read in frame from the first base. The CDR1 and CDR2 encoded by the germline V gene are SGHVS and FQNEAQ. Material for sequencing was whole blood. The V gene is TRBV7-8 and the J gene is TRBJ1-6, and TRBD1 may be the D gene, going by 6 matching bases. The receptor's source is an adult who was a healthcare worker with PCR-confirmed SARS-CoV-2 infection or an uninfected control (not recorded which). The nucleotides are TGTGCCAGCAGCTTACGGGCCAGGGGTAATTCACCCCTCCACTTT. Translated, this gives CASSLRARGNSPLHF.